A selection of T cell receptor beta chains follows, all from one sample in a study of blood T cells in healthy people across ages. TCRdb reprocessed the 5' RACE reads via MiXCR and lists one record per CDR3 protein. Of 600,000 to 900,000 distinct CDR3 sequences listed, around 24% are singletons. These data were likewise used in another study, on T cells of mothers and their children.

Source material: blood. These receptor sequences come from a boy between 10 and 17 years old in good health. The CDR3 runs from the conserved cysteine through the conserved F or W. D genes are given only for firm matches. Size tells how often a clone was seen (once, few, many) or the class of an expanded clone, and some rows leave it out.

J | size | V | D | DNA | CDR3
TRBJ2-5 | - | TRBV2 | - | TGTGCCAGCAGTTGGGATCCTGCATTGGAGCAGTACTTC | CASSWDPALEQYF
TRBJ2-5 | few | TRBV11-2 | - | TGTGCCAGCAGCCCCTTTCCCCAGTACTTC | CASSPFPQYF
TRBJ1-4 | few | TRBV5-1 | TRBD1 | TGCGCCAGCAGCGCGACAGGGGGGAGAACTAATGAAAAACTGTTTTTT | CASSATGGRTNEKLFF
TRBJ2-7 | - | TRBV20-1 | - | TGCAGTGCTAGAGATATCACCTCCGAGCAGTACTTC | CSARDITSEQYF
TRBJ1-2 | few | TRBV4-1 | - | TGCGCCAGCAGCCAAAGCCCCCAGGGCTTTGGGGGCTACACCTTC | CASSQSPQGFGGYTF
TRBJ2-2 | - | TRBV6-6 | TRBD1 | TGTGCCAGCAGGGGGGGGACCGGGACAGGGACTGGGGAGCTGTCTTTT | CASRGGTGTGTGELSF
TRBJ2-3 | - | TRBV12-3/TRBV12-4 | - | TGTGCCAGCAGTTACGGAGGAGCGCAGTATTTT | CASSYGGAQYF
TRBJ2-3 | - | TRBV12-3/TRBV12-4 | - | TGTGCCAGCAAATCTAGCCCCACAGATACGCAGTATTTT | CASKSSPTDTQYF
TRBJ1-1 | - | TRBV12-3/TRBV12-4 | - | TGTGCCAGCAGCCATAGCCTTCTGAACACTGAAGCTTTCTTT | CASSHSLLNTEAFF
TRBJ2-1 | - | TRBV5-1 | - | TGCGCCAGCAGCCCAAGCGCCTCGGGGAATGAGCAGTTCTTC | CASSPSASGNEQFF
TRBJ1-2 | few | TRBV2 | TRBD1 | TGTGCCAGCAGTGTTGGACAGGGGTTCGGCGATGGCTACACCTTC | CASSVGQGFGDGYTF